A selection of T cell receptor beta chains follows, all from one sample in a study of blood T cell repertoires in COVID-19. Generated by immunoSEQ multiplex PCR, the TCRdb table keeps only in-frame clones and is missing some. This sample has 40,000 to 45,000 clones, with 90% found just once. Sequences were obtained from peripheral blood. These receptors were taken from a human donor in a cohort sampled during active COVID-19. Each CDR3 is given with its conserved first and last residue. Fields, in order: clone size, J gene, V gene, CDR3 length, D gene, CDR3 protein, CDR3 DNA. D genes are given only for firm matches. The size entry is marked missing in some rows and otherwise reads once, few, many or a size class.

abundance: NA
j_gene: TRBJ1-2
v_gene: TRBV21-1
len: 15
d_gene: NA
CDR3aa: CASSKVPGRDYGYTF
CDR3nt: TGTGCCAGCAGCAAAGTACCAGGGAGGGACTATGGCTACACCTTC

abundance: NA
j_gene: TRBJ2-1
v_gene: TRBV27
len: 18
d_gene: NA
CDR3aa: CASSTRPPQTVLNGEQFF
CDR3nt: TGTGCCAGCAGCACTCGTCCCCCCCAAACCGTTCTCAACGGTGAGCAGTTCTTC

abundance: NA
j_gene: TRBJ2-3
v_gene: TRBV4-2
len: 17
d_gene: NA
CDR3aa: CASSQESEGVGTDTQYF
CDR3nt: TGTGCCAGCAGCCAAGAATCGGAGGGAGTAGGCACAGATACGCAGTATTTT

abundance: NA
j_gene: TRBJ2-5
v_gene: TRBV5-1
len: 13
d_gene: TRBD1
CDR3aa: CASSTGTGETQYF
CDR3nt: TGCGCCAGCAGCACAGGGACAGGGGAGACCCAGTACTTC

abundance: NA
j_gene: TRBJ1-2
v_gene: TRBV29-1
len: 16
d_gene: NA
CDR3aa: CSVEDHGDTSNYGYTF
CDR3nt: TGCAGCGTTGAAGATCATGGGGACACATCTAACTATGGCTACACCTTC

abundance: NA
j_gene: TRBJ2-2
v_gene: TRBV11-2
len: 17
d_gene: TRBD2
CDR3aa: CASSLGLAGGIDRELFF
CDR3nt: TGTGCCAGCAGCTTAGGGTTAGCGGGAGGGATTGATCGGGAGCTGTTTTTT

abundance: once
j_gene: TRBJ1-5
v_gene: TRBV20-1
len: 13
d_gene: NA
CDR3aa: CSASSISNQPQHF
CDR3nt: TGCAGTGCTAGTTCCATTAGCAATCAGCCCCAGCATTTT

abundance: NA
j_gene: TRBJ2-7
v_gene: TRBV7-9
len: 14
d_gene: NA
CDR3aa: CASSFQGIGYEQYF
CDR3nt: TGTGCCAGCAGTTTCCAGGGGATCGGCTACGAGCAGTACTTC

abundance: NA
j_gene: TRBJ1-6
v_gene: TRBV7-9
len: 14
d_gene: NA
CDR3aa: CASNGPTSNSPLHF
CDR3nt: TGTGCCAGCAACGGCCCGACAAGTAATTCACCCCTCCACTTT

abundance: few
j_gene: TRBJ2-7
v_gene: TRBV4-1
len: 16
d_gene: TRBD2
CDR3aa: CASRFRASGFDYEQYF
CDR3nt: TGCGCCAGCAGATTTCGTGCTAGCGGGTTCGACTACGAGCAGTACTTC

abundance: NA
j_gene: TRBJ2-5
v_gene: TRBV11-2
len: 15
d_gene: NA
CDR3aa: CASTTGQGWGETQYF
CDR3nt: TGTGCCAGCACCACGGGCCAGGGTTGGGGAGAGACCCAGTACTTC

abundance: NA
j_gene: TRBJ2-5
v_gene: TRBV4-2
len: 18
d_gene: TRBD2
CDR3aa: CASSPGTSGNLGQETQYF
CDR3nt: TGTGCCAGCAGCCCCGGGACTAGCGGGAACTTGGGGCAAGAGACCCAGTACTTC

abundance: NA
j_gene: TRBJ2-2
v_gene: TRBV4-1
len: 15
d_gene: NA
CDR3aa: CASSQVGMLAGELFF
CDR3nt: TGCGCCAGCAGCCAAGTCGGTATGTTGGCCGGGGAGCTGTTTTTT

abundance: NA
j_gene: TRBJ2-1
v_gene: TRBV28
len: 16
d_gene: NA
CDR3aa: CASSLRGGTPGNEQFF
CDR3nt: TGTGCCAGCAGTTTGAGGGGGGGAACCCCAGGGAATGAGCAGTTCTTC

abundance: NA
j_gene: TRBJ1-4
v_gene: TRBV5-4
len: 17
d_gene: TRBD1
CDR3aa: CASSFGTGGWSNEKLFF
CDR3nt: TGTGCCAGCAGCTTCGGGACAGGGGGCTGGTCTAATGAAAAACTGTTTTTT

abundance: once
j_gene: TRBJ1-2
v_gene: TRBV4-1
len: 14
d_gene: NA
CDR3aa: CASSQVSEGDGYTF
CDR3nt: TGCGCCAGCAGCCAAGTCTCAGAGGGAGATGGCTACACCTTC

abundance: NA
j_gene: TRBJ2-1
v_gene: TRBV9
len: 15
d_gene: NA
CDR3aa: CASSVGQALYNEQFF
CDR3nt: TGTGCCAGCAGCGTAGGACAGGCTCTCTACAATGAGCAGTTCTTC

abundance: NA
j_gene: TRBJ2-1
v_gene: TRBV6-4
len: 15
d_gene: NA
CDR3aa: CASKDRSLEGNEQFF
CDR3nt: TGTGCCAGCAAGGATCGATCTCTAGAAGGCAATGAGCAGTTCTTC

abundance: NA
j_gene: TRBJ1-5
v_gene: TRBV12-5
len: 13
d_gene: NA
CDR3aa: CASAGQPNQPQHF
CDR3nt: TGTGCTAGTGCTGGACAGCCTAATCAGCCCCAGCATTTT

abundance: once
j_gene: TRBJ2-2
v_gene: TRBV15
len: 15
d_gene: TRBD2
CDR3aa: CATQRGGRNTGELFF
CDR3nt: TGTGCCACACAGCGGGGGGGCCGGAACACCGGGGAGCTGTTTTTT

abundance: NA
j_gene: TRBJ2-3
v_gene: TRBV28
len: 16
d_gene: NA
CDR3aa: CASSLGRDPDTDTQYF
CDR3nt: TGTGCCAGCAGCCTGGGCCGGGATCCAGATACAGATACGCAGTATTTT

abundance: NA
j_gene: TRBJ2-7
v_gene: TRBV5-5
len: 14
d_gene: NA
CDR3aa: CASSRVGGPYEQYF
CDR3nt: TGTGCCAGCAGCAGGGTCGGGGGGCCCTACGAGCAGTACTTC

abundance: NA
j_gene: TRBJ1-5
v_gene: TRBV4-3
len: 15
d_gene: NA
CDR3aa: CASSLSRDNNQPQHF
CDR3nt: TGCGCCAGCAGCCTAAGCCGGGACAACAATCAGCCCCAGCATTTT

abundance: NA
j_gene: TRBJ1-2
v_gene: TRBV24-1
len: 16
d_gene: TRBD1
CDR3aa: CATSDTTGQSIYGYTF
CDR3nt: TGTGCCACCAGTGATACAACGGGACAGAGTATCTATGGCTACACCTTC

abundance: NA
j_gene: TRBJ2-1
v_gene: TRBV24-1
len: 14
d_gene: TRBD2
CDR3aa: CATARSGSRGEQFF
CDR3nt: TGTGCCACCGCTCGTAGCGGGAGTCGGGGTGAGCAGTTCTTC

abundance: NA
j_gene: TRBJ2-7
v_gene: TRBV6-1
len: 16
d_gene: NA
CDR3aa: CASSEAPGGLSYEQYF
CDR3nt: TGTGCCAGCAGTGAAGCGCCCGGGGGTTTGTCCTACGAGCAGTACTTC

abundance: NA
j_gene: TRBJ1-3
v_gene: TRBV7-9
len: 16
d_gene: NA
CDR3aa: CASSLQGRFAGNTIYF
CDR3nt: TGTGCCAGCAGTTTGCAGGGTCGATTCGCTGGAAACACCATATATTTT

abundance: NA
j_gene: TRBJ2-5
v_gene: TRBV5-6
len: 14
d_gene: TRBD2
CDR3aa: CASSLKGGAETQYF
CDR3nt: TGTGCCAGCAGCTTAAAGGGAGGGGCCGAGACCCAGTACTTC

abundance: once
j_gene: TRBJ2-3
v_gene: TRBV7-8
len: 12
d_gene: NA
CDR3aa: CATGVRDRTQYF
CDR3nt: TGTGCCACAGGAGTCCGGGATCGCACGCAGTATTTT

abundance: NA
j_gene: TRBJ1-5
v_gene: TRBV7-2
len: 16
d_gene: TRBD1
CDR3aa: CASSFLPGQGRQPQHF
CDR3nt: TGTGCCAGCAGCTTCCTCCCGGGACAGGGGCGTCAGCCCCAGCATTTT

abundance: once
j_gene: TRBJ2-7
v_gene: TRBV30
len: 16
d_gene: NA
CDR3aa: CAWSLYTATNSYEQYF
CDR3nt: TGTGCCTGGAGCCTTTACACAGCCACGAACTCCTACGAGCAGTACTTC

abundance: NA
j_gene: TRBJ2-2
v_gene: TRBV6-5
len: 14
d_gene: NA
CDR3aa: CAIAGNWETGELFF
CDR3nt: TGTGCCATAGCCGGGAATTGGGAAACCGGGGAGCTGTTTTTT

abundance: NA
j_gene: TRBJ1-5
v_gene: TRBV19
len: 13
d_gene: NA
CDR3aa: CASSRDSNQPQHF
CDR3nt: TGTGCCAGTTCCAGGGATAGCAATCAGCCCCAGCATTTT

abundance: NA
j_gene: TRBJ2-7
v_gene: TRBV27
len: 11
d_gene: NA
CDR3aa: CASSFGNEQYF
CDR3nt: TGTGCCAGCAGTTTCGGGAACGAGCAGTACTTC

abundance: NA
j_gene: TRBJ1-4
v_gene: TRBV4-1
len: 13
d_gene: NA
CDR3aa: CASSVLLNEKLFF
CDR3nt: TGCGCCAGCAGCGTACTCCTCAATGAAAAACTGTTTTTT

abundance: NA
j_gene: TRBJ2-7
v_gene: TRBV27
len: 13
d_gene: TRBD2
CDR3aa: CASPLAGYYEQYF
CDR3nt: TGTGCCAGCCCCCTAGCGGGATACTACGAGCAGTACTTC

abundance: NA
j_gene: TRBJ2-1
v_gene: TRBV30
len: 16
d_gene: TRBD2
CDR3aa: CAWRAPGLAGVNEQFF
CDR3nt: TGTGCCTGGAGAGCCCCGGGACTAGCGGGAGTCAATGAGCAGTTCTTC

abundance: NA
j_gene: TRBJ2-7
v_gene: TRBV6-5
len: 16
d_gene: TRBD2
CDR3aa: CASSYGGLAGKDEQYF
CDR3nt: TGTGCCAGCAGTTACGGGGGACTAGCGGGAAAGGACGAGCAGTACTTC

abundance: NA
j_gene: TRBJ2-1
v_gene: TRBV12-3/TRBV12-4
len: 12
d_gene: NA
CDR3aa: CASSQVSWEQFF
CDR3nt: TGTGCCAGCAGTCAAGTTAGTTGGGAGCAGTTCTTC

abundance: NA
j_gene: TRBJ2-7
v_gene: TRBV18
len: 14
d_gene: NA
CDR3aa: CASSPTGFGYEQYF
CDR3nt: TGTGCCAGCTCACCCACAGGGTTCGGGTACGAGCAGTACTTC

abundance: few
j_gene: TRBJ2-1
v_gene: TRBV18
len: 15
d_gene: TRBD2
CDR3aa: CASYGLAGGLGEQFF
CDR3nt: TGTGCCAGCTACGGACTAGCGGGGGGGCTGGGTGAGCAGTTCTTC

abundance: NA
j_gene: TRBJ1-1
v_gene: TRBV5-6
len: 14
d_gene: TRBD1
CDR3aa: CASRRQGMNTEAFF
CDR3nt: TGTGCCAGCAGGAGACAGGGTATGAACACTGAAGCTTTCTTT

abundance: NA
j_gene: TRBJ1-5
v_gene: TRBV3-1/TRBV3-2
len: 15
d_gene: NA
CDR3aa: CASSQAGTSVRPQHF
CDR3nt: TGTGCCAGCAGCCAAGCTGGTACGAGCGTACGGCCCCAGCATTTT

abundance: NA
j_gene: TRBJ2-2
v_gene: TRBV6-4
len: 13
d_gene: NA
CDR3aa: CASSEQYTGELFF
CDR3nt: TGTGCCAGCAGTGAACAGTACACCGGGGAGCTGTTTTTT

abundance: NA
j_gene: TRBJ2-7
v_gene: TRBV9
len: 14
d_gene: TRBD2
CDR3aa: CASSVATSGSEQYF
CDR3nt: TGTGCCAGCAGCGTAGCGACTAGCGGGAGCGAGCAGTACTTC